Below, 28 T cell receptor beta chains from the same sample are listed, as sequenced in a study of blood T cell repertoires in COVID-19 (dated by TCRdb to the early 2020s). Library generation was performed with the immunoSEQ multiplex PCR assay. Held by TCRdb, this immuneACCESS table contains in-frame sequences only and omits some clones. Under half of the omission traces to an unresolved V gene where checked; the cause of the rest is unknown. This sample holds more than 100,000 clones; around 88% were observed only once. The leading ten clones occupy 3% to 3.5% of the sample. Sequencing was done on a sample of peripheral blood. These receptors were obtained from a human donor in a cohort sampled during active COVID-19.

J is TRBJ2-6 and V is TRBV19, with D tentatively TRBD1 (5 bases). CDR1 and CDR2 from the germline V gene are LNHDA and SQIVND (reference sequence). The V end was cut by 0 bases, the J end by 2 bases, with 8 bases between. The CDR3 length is 16 residues. In DNA form, the CDR3 reads TGTGCCAGTAGTATAGACTCAGGGACTGGGGCCAACGTCCTGACTTTC. Its translation: CASSIDSGTGANVLTF.

This chain joins TRBV6-2 or TRBV6-3 and TRBJ2-1; TRBD1 is a possible D gene (5 bases). Trimming took 2 bases from V and 3 from J, leaving 8 bases between them. Germline loops: CDR1 MNHEY, CDR2 SVGEGT. The CDR3 length is 14 residues. The CDR3 spells CASSYRDSYNEQFF. The CDR3, as DNA: TGTGCCAGCAGTTACCGAGACAGCTACAATGAGCAGTTCTTC.

The chain joins TRBV14 to TRBJ2-5, with 12 nucleotides matching TRBD2. V shed 0 bases, J shed 5 bases, and the junction held 4 bases outside the gene matches. Germline CDR1 reads SGHDN; CDR2 reads FVKESK. The CDR3 totals 16 residues. Here the CDR3 reads CASSQDRLAGEETQYF. The CDR3, as DNA: TGTGCCAGCAGCCAAGATAGACTAGCGGGAGAGGAGACCCAGTACTTC. Complete variable domain (other parts from reference TRBV14 and TRBJ2-5): EAGVTQFPSHSVIEKGQTVTLRCDPISGHDNLYWYRRVMGKEIKFLLHFVKESKQDESGMPNNRFLAERTGGTYSTLKVQPAELEDSGVYFCASSQDRLAGEETQYFGPGTRLLVL.

V gene TRBV28 combines with J gene TRBJ2-7; tentatively, D is TRBD1 (6 bases). V was clipped by 1 base and J by 3 bases, with 19 bases between them. The CDR3 extends over 17 amino acids. The germline V gene encodes CDR1 MDHEN and CDR2 SYDVKM. The CDR3 DNA reads TGTGCCAGCAGTTTATTAGGGATCACAGGGAACCACTACGAGCAGTACTTC. Amino acid sequence: CASSLLGITGNHYEQYF.

The chain joins TRBV7-2 to TRBJ1-2, with D perhaps TRBD1 (5 bases). Trimming stripped 2 bases from V and 2 bases from J, with 12 bases between. Germline V CDR1 and CDR2: SGHTA, FQGNSA. The CDR3 covers 15 residues. The CDR3 region has the DNA TGTGCCAGCAGCTTATCGGGGACTTCGAACTATGGCTACACCTTC. Residues: CASSLSGTSNYGYTF.

The chain has TRBV29-1 and TRBJ1-1; tentatively, D is TRBD1 (6 bases). The CDR3 totals 12 residues. Trimming took 6 bases from V and 6 from J, leaving 14 bases between them. Germline loops: CDR1 SQVTM, CDR2 ANQGSEA. Here the CDR3 DNA reads TGCAGCGTAACCAGGGGTGGGCCTGAAGCTTTCTTT. Translation gives CSVTRGGPEAFF.

The V and J genes are TRBV14 and TRBJ2-3; maybe TRBD2 (5 bases). Germline-derived CDR1 and CDR2 are SGHDN and FVKESK. The germline V and J ends were trimmed by 4 bases and 4 bases, with 15 bases remaining between them. This CDR3 has 15 amino acids. CDR3 in DNA: TGTGCCAGCAGCCTTTCCTTGGACTGGGCAGATACGCAGTATTTT. This codes for CASSLSLDWADTQYF.

The CDR3 nucleotides are TGTGCCAGTACCGATCGGGCTTTCTCGGGGGAAAAACTGTTTTTT. Residues: CASTDRAFSGEKLFF. The chain joins TRBV19 to TRBJ1-4; D is ambiguous. The length of the CDR3 is 15 residues. Germline loops: CDR1 LNHDA, CDR2 SQIVND (reference sequence). Trimming stripped 7 bases from V and 8 bases from J, with 20 bases between. Drawing the rest from reference TRBV19 and TRBJ1-4, the complete variable domain is DGGITQSPKYLFRKEGQNVTLSCEQNLNHDAMYWYRQDPGQGLRLIYYSQIVNDFQKGDIAEGYSVSREKKESFPLTVTSAQKNPTAFYLCASTDRAFSGEKLFFGSGTQLSVL.

This chain links TRBV7-8 with TRBJ2-7, with D possibly being TRBD2 (5 bases). Germline V gives CDR1 SGHVS, CDR2 FQNEAQ. The length of the CDR3 is 14 residues. Between the trimmed V and J ends, which lost 1 base and 1 base, there was a span of 8 bases. Here the CDR3 reads CASSLVEVSYEQYF. In DNA form, the CDR3 reads TGTGCCAGCAGCTTAGTGGAGGTTTCCTACGAGCAGTACTTC.

The chain is built from TRBV12-3 or TRBV12-4 and TRBJ2-7; perhaps TRBD2 as D (6 bases). V lost 6 bases, J lost 6 bases, and 12 bases lay in between. CDR3 length: 12 amino acids. CDR3 sequence: CASRRLGSEQYF. The CDR3 nucleotides read TGTGCCAGCAGGCGACTAGGTTCCGAGCAGTACTTC.

A few counts support this clone. The CDR3 DNA reads TGTGCCAGCAGCCAAAACAGGGTTGGGACCCAGTACTTC. Encoded protein: CASSQNRVGTQYF. This chain uses TRBV4-2 with TRBJ2-5; TRBD1 is a possible D gene (6 bases). Deletions cut 2 bases from V and 7 bases from J, with 11 bases between. There are 13 residues in the CDR3. CDR1 is LGHNA, CDR2 YNFKEQ, per germline.

V and J are TRBV5-1 and TRBJ1-1; no reliable D call. The CDR3 is 14 residues long. Trimming shortened V by 2 bases and J by 1 base, and 9 bases separated the two germline ends. Per the germline V gene, CDR1 is SGHRS and CDR2 is YFSETQ. The CDR3 loop reads CASSFLDTNTEAFF. CDR3 in DNA: TGCGCCAGCAGCTTCCTTGACACGAACACTGAAGCTTTCTTT.

This sequence joins TRBV15 and TRBJ2-4; D possibly corresponds to TRBD2 (5 bases). V lost 3 bases and J lost 1, with 13 bases in between. The germline V gene has CDR1 LNHNV and CDR2 YYDKDF (reference sequence). The CDR3 length is 16 residues. The CDR3 loop is CATSRDFSMAKNIQYF. Written as DNA, the CDR3 is TGTGCCACCAGCAGGGACTTCTCGATGGCCAAAAACATTCAGTACTTC.

The chain joins TRBV27 to TRBJ1-5; 7 bases are a match to TRBD1. The germline V gene encodes CDR1 MNHEY and CDR2 SMNVEV (reference sequence). CDR3 length equals 15 residues. The V segment lost 1 base and the J segment 4 bases; nucleotides outside the gene matches: 4. DNA of the CDR3: TGTGCCAGCAGTTTATACGAGGGGGCGAATCAGCCCCAGCATTTT. Protein: CASSLYEGANQPQHF.

This clone was recorded a few times. The chain joins TRBV27 to TRBJ2-7; tentatively, D is TRBD1 (8 bases). The CDR3 covers 13 residues. CDR1 MNHEY and CDR2 SMNVEV come from the germline V gene (reference sequence). Trimming took off 7 bases at V and 12 bases at J, with 22 bases between the two ends. CDR3 loop: CASIRLQQGGRYF. Written as DNA, the CDR3 is TGTGCCAGCATCCGATTACAACAGGGGGGGAGGTACTTC.

The chain uses TRBV5-8 and TRBJ2-1, with 9 bases matching TRBD1. Unmatched junction bases numbered 14, after V lost 4 bases and J lost 6 bases. CDR3 size: 17 residues. Germline loops: CDR1 SGHTS, CDR2 YDEGEE. CDR3 residues: CASSPNWGQGFANEQFF. The DNA of the CDR3 is TGTGCCAGCAGCCCGAACTGGGGACAGGGATTTGCCAATGAGCAGTTCTTC.

V and J are TRBV2 and TRBJ2-1; D gene ambiguous. The CDR3 has 16 amino acids. Germline loops: CDR1 SNHLY, CDR2 FYNNEI. V lost 3 bases to trimming and J lost 0 bases, with 12 bases between them. This chain's CDR3 is CASSDQPLSSYNEQFF. The CDR3 DNA sequence: TGTGCCAGCAGTGATCAACCCCTAAGCTCCTACAATGAGCAGTTCTTC.

The chain employs TRBV19 and TRBJ2-5; D possibly corresponds to TRBD2 (7 bases). CDR1 LNHDA and CDR2 SQIVND come from the germline V gene (reference sequence). This CDR3 has 14 residues. V lost 3 bases and J lost 7, with 15 bases in between. The CDR3 DNA reads as TGTGCCAGTAGTATCGGGGGGCAGTTCGGGACCCAGTACTTC. Its translation: CASSIGGQFGTQYF.

This chain connects TRBV7-9 to TRBJ1-4; D is unclear. Germline CDR1 reads SEHNR; CDR2 reads FQNEAQ (reference sequence). Trimming pared 6 bases from V and 3 bases from J, leaving 14 bases between. CDR3 size: 15 residues. The CDR3 spells CASSKNSLPNEKLFF. The CDR3 coding sequence is TGTGCCAGCAGTAAGAACAGCCTCCCTAATGAAAAACTGTTTTTT.

V gene TRBV2 combines with J gene TRBJ2-7; perhaps TRBD2 as D (5 bases). The germline V gene has CDR1 SNHLY and CDR2 FYNNEI. The CDR3 runs 14 residues. Trimming left V 4 bases short and J 7 bases short, with 17 bases between. The CDR3 here is CASSAGMLYDEQYF. The CDR3 bases are TGTGCCAGCAGTGCCGGGATGCTCTACGATGAGCAGTACTTC.

The chain couples TRBV18 to TRBJ1-5; TRBD1 is a possible D gene (6 bases). Trimming cost V 4 bases and J 2 bases, with 15 bases left between them. Germline CDR1 is KGHSH and CDR2 is LQKENI. This CDR3 comprises 16 residues. The CDR3 coding sequence is TGTGCCAGCTCACAGACAGGCCTAGAGGGCAATCAGCCCCAGCATTTT. Protein product: CASSQTGLEGNQPQHF.

This chain joins TRBV11-3 and TRBJ2-1, with 7 bases fitting TRBD2. CDR1 SGHNT and CDR2 YENEEA come from the germline V gene. V dropped 3 bases and J dropped 5; count of bases not matched to a gene: 4. This CDR3 is 14 amino acids long. In DNA form, the CDR3 reads TGTGCCAGCAGCTTCGGGACTATTAACAATGAGCAGTTCTTC. It yields the protein CASSFGTINNEQFF.

The chain links TRBV5-4 to TRBJ1-3; TRBD1 might be the D (6 bases). The CDR3 contains 15 residues. V was clipped by 1 base and J by 2 bases, with 10 bases between them. The germline gives CDR1 SGHNT, CDR2 YYREEE (reference sequence). CDR3 DNA sequence: TGTGCCAGCAGCTTGAGGGGGGGACCTGGAAACACCATATATTTT. Translated: CASSLRGGPGNTIYF.

CDR3 amino acids: CASSQGGLGVGTQYF. The CDR3 DNA follows: TGCGCCAGCAGCCAAGGGGGACTAGGGGTAGGGACCCAGTACTTC. The chain combines TRBV4-3 with TRBJ2-5, with 8 bases fitting TRBD2. Germline V gives CDR1 LGHNA, CDR2 YSLEER. This CDR3 has 15 residues. J was trimmed by 7 bases and V by 1 base; bases with no gene match: 8.

The gene calls are TRBV9 and TRBJ1-4; 8 positions match TRBD1. The CDR3 runs to 15 residues. Germline V gives CDR1 SGDLS, CDR2 YYNGEE. Trimming took 0 bases from V and 8 from J; bases not matched to a gene: 6. The CDR3 reads CASSVADRGGEKLFF. DNA of the CDR3: TGTGCCAGCAGCGTAGCCGACAGGGGTGGAGAAAAACTGTTTTTT.

The V and J genes are TRBV29-1 and TRBJ2-7; TRBD2 agrees at 8 bases. Germline trimming cut 1 base from V and 6 bases from J; bases unmatched to any gene: 8. Germline CDR1 is SQVTM and CDR2 is ANQGSEA. The CDR3 covers 14 residues. The CDR3 DNA reads as TGCAGCGTTGAAGGTGGACTAGCTCTCGGCGAGCAGTACTTC. Protein product: CSVEGGLALGEQYF.

The rearrangement joins TRBV5-1 to TRBJ2-2, with a weak D call TRBD1 (6 bases). This CDR3 has 15 residues. Germline CDR1 SGHRS, CDR2 YFSETQ. Trimming shortened V by 4 bases and J by 1 base, and 11 bases separated the two germline ends. DNA for the CDR3: TGCGCCAGCAGCCCGGGACATTTGAACACCGGGGAGCTGTTTTTT. Its translation is CASSPGHLNTGELFF. Drawing the rest from reference TRBV5-1 and TRBJ2-2, the complete variable domain is KAGVTQTPRYLIKTRGQQVTLSCSPISGHRSVSWYQQTPGQGLQFLFEYFSETQRNKGNFPGRFSGRQFSNSRSEMNVSTLELGDSALYLCASSPGHLNTGELFFGEGSRLTVL.

The V and J genes are TRBV30 and TRBJ1-5, with 10 positions matching TRBD1. After removal of 2 bases from V and 6 bases from J, the junction contained 4 bases not matched to a gene. CDR3 size: 14 residues. Germline V gene lookup returns CDR1 GTSNPN and CDR2 SVGIG (reference sequence). CDR3 amino acids: CAWSRDRGSQPQHF. The CDR3 nucleotides are TGTGCCTGGAGTAGGGACAGGGGTTCTCAGCCCCAGCATTTT.